These 30 T cell receptor beta chains were sequenced from one sample in a study of response to subunit inactivated influenza vaccine. One entry per CDR3 protein results from TCRdb running MiXCR on the RT-PCR reads. The table has 550,000 to 600,000 distinct CDR3 sequences, 10% to 15% seen once. This sample comprised PBMCs from blood, obtained on the day of vaccination. These receptors were obtained from a man aged 50-60 years who received an inactivated influenza vaccine.

The chain is built from TRBV20-1 and TRBJ2-7; D possibly matches TRBD1 or TRBD2 (5 bases each). The CDR3 runs to 13 residues. The germline V gene encodes CDR1 DFQATT and CDR2 SNEGSKA (reference sequence). V dropped 6 bases and J dropped 2 bases, with 14 bases sitting between them. CDR3: CSADQGPTYEQYF. CDR3 bases: TGCAGTGCCGATCAGGGACCAACCTACGAGCAGTACTTC.

The rearrangement joins TRBV9 to TRBJ2-3; no reliable D call. This CDR3 region has 18 residues. Trimming left V 3 bases short and J 1 base short, with 21 bases between. Per the germline V gene, CDR1 is SGDLS and CDR2 is YYNGEE. The CDR3 here is CASSAALPGGVGTDTQYF. The CDR3 DNA is TGTGCCAGCAGCGCCGCCCTCCCCGGTGGGGTTGGCACAGATACGCAGTATTTT.

This clonotype was seen a handful of times. CDR3: CASSPLAGAGELFF. DNA for the CDR3: TGTGCCAGCAGTCCCCTGGCCGGCGCCGGGGAGCTGTTTTTT. V gene TRBV12-3 or TRBV12-4 combines with J gene TRBJ2-2; no definite D call. The V and J ends lost 5 bases and 6 bases respectively, with 13 bases between them. The CDR3 spans 14 residues.

This clonotype came up a few times. The chain links TRBV12-3 or TRBV12-4 to TRBJ2-7, with TRBD2 as a possible D gene (7 bases). CDR3 length: 16 amino acids. The germline V and J ends were trimmed by 1 base and 0 bases, with 13 bases remaining between them. This chain's CDR3 is CASSLDGGLRSYEQYF. In DNA, the CDR3 is TGTGCCAGCAGTTTAGACGGGGGGCTCCGCTCCTACGAGCAGTACTTC.

This clonotype has ten or more counts. V and J are TRBV6-2 or TRBV6-3 and TRBJ2-4; TRBD1 is a possible D gene (6 bases). CDR1 and CDR2 (germline): MNHEY, SVGEGT. The CDR3 runs 15 residues. Trimming took off 6 bases at V and 0 bases at J, with 12 bases between the two ends. CDR3 nucleotide sequence: TGTGCCAGCAGCCACAGGGTCCTAGCCAAAAACATTCAGTACTTC. As protein: CASSHRVLAKNIQYF.

In this sample, this clonotype turned up many times. V and J are TRBV5-5 and TRBJ2-7, with D maybe TRBD2 (5 bases). The CDR3 spans 15 residues. The ends were cut back, 2 bases at V and 0 bases at J, with 12 bases in the middle. Per the germline V gene, CDR1 is SGHKS and CDR2 is YYEKEE (reference sequence). The CDR3 loop is CASSFSSVNSYEQYF. CDR3 DNA: TGTGCCAGCAGCTTCAGTAGCGTTAACTCCTACGAGCAGTACTTC.

This clonotype was seen only a few times. This chain uses TRBV7-2 with TRBJ2-2; D remains ambiguous. Trimming removed 0 bases at V and 7 bases at J, with 15 bases between. This CDR3 is built from 16 residues. The germline gives CDR1 SGHTA, CDR2 FQGNSA. CDR3 in amino acids: CASSLAGIGRGGELFF. As DNA, the CDR3 is TGTGCCAGCAGCTTAGCAGGAATCGGCCGTGGCGGGGAGCTGTTTTTT.

The rearrangement uses TRBV9 and TRBJ2-3; D gene ambiguous. Germline loops: CDR1 SGDLS, CDR2 YYNGEE. Deletions cut 1 base from V and 0 bases from J, with 9 bases between. CDR3 length: 15 residues. The CDR3 sequence: CASSVMTSSTDTQYF. As DNA, the CDR3 is TGTGCCAGCAGCGTAATGACGTCTAGCACAGATACGCAGTATTTT.

The J gene is TRBJ2-3, the V gene TRBV15; the D is unclear. Germline V gene sequence: CDR1 LNHNV, CDR2 YYDKDF (reference sequence). Trimming removed 0 bases at V and 6 bases at J, with 7 bases between. The CDR3 consists of 13 residues. CDR3: CATSREGRDTQYF. CDR3 sequence (DNA): TGTGCCACCAGCAGAGAAGGAAGGGATACGCAGTATTTT. Filled out from reference TRBV15 and TRBJ2-3, the complete variable domain reads DAMVIQNPRYQVTQFGKPVTLSCSQTLNHNVMYWYQQKSSQAPKLLFHYYDKDFNNEADTPDNFQSRRPNTSFCFLDIRSPGLGDTAMYLCATSREGRDTQYFGPGTRLTVL.

This clonotype was observed a handful of times. V and J are TRBV11-3 and TRBJ2-5; perhaps TRBD1 as D (6 bases). Per germline, CDR1 SGHNT and CDR2 YENEEA. V lost 5 bases and J lost 4, with 17 bases in between. The CDR3 runs to 15 residues. The CDR3 reads CASSARGQSLETQYF. CDR3 nucleotide sequence: TGTGCCAGCAGCGCCCGAGGACAGTCATTAGAGACCCAGTACTTC.

The chain links TRBV4-1 to TRBJ2-7, with 7 positions matching TRBD2. Germline lookup yields CDR1 MGHRA and CDR2 YSYEKL. V trimming: 1 base; J trimming: 2 bases; junction bases outside the gene matches: 5. The CDR3 spans 15 residues. The CDR3 loop is CASSQGGLPPYEQYF. CDR3 DNA: TGCGCCAGCAGCCAAGGGGGACTACCACCCTACGAGCAGTACTTC.

This clonotype was found a few times. The chain links TRBV7-9 to TRBJ1-1, with 7 bases matching TRBD1. The length of the CDR3 is 16 residues. Germline V gene lookup returns CDR1 SEHNR and CDR2 FQNEAQ (reference sequence). Germline trimming cut 6 bases from V and 1 base from J; bases unmatched to any gene: 11. CDR3 protein: CASSSWLGQRNTEAFF. CDR3 bases: TGTGCCAGCAGTTCGTGGTTGGGACAGAGGAACACTGAAGCTTTCTTT.

This clonotype has more than one count but fewer than ten. This chain connects TRBV7-8 to TRBJ1-1; D is ambiguous. Trimming pared 2 bases from V and 6 bases from J, leaving 16 bases between. There are 15 residues in the CDR3. Per the germline V gene, CDR1 is SGHVS and CDR2 is FQNEAQ. The CDR3: CASSLSRVPLSEAFF. In DNA, the CDR3 is TGTGCCAGCAGCTTATCTCGGGTTCCTCTCTCTGAAGCTTTCTTT.

In its sample, this clonotype was seen many times. V usage is TRBV29-1 and J usage is TRBJ2-3; 9 nucleotides line up with TRBD1. In germline, CDR1 is SQVTM, CDR2 ANQGSEA. The CDR3 contains 14 residues. CDR3 nucleotide sequence: TGCAGAAGAGCAGGGGACAGGGACACAGATACGCAGTATTTT. Its translation is CRRAGDRDTDTQYF.

The chain combines TRBV7-3 with TRBJ2-3; the D is unclear. Germline CDR1 SGHTA, CDR2 FQGTGA. V was cut by 1 base and J by 0 bases, with 8 bases left in between. There are 15 residues in the CDR3. As DNA, the CDR3 is TGTGCCAGCAGCTTAAAGCACGGAAGCACAGATACGCAGTATTTT. Its protein is CASSLKHGSTDTQYF.

The chain joins TRBV5-6 to TRBJ1-2, with TRBD1 identical over 8 bases. The CDR3 sequence is 15 residues long. With 4 bases clipped from V and 5 bases from J, the junction kept 10 bases outside the gene matches. The V gene's germline CDR1 is SGHDT and CDR2 YYEEEE. CDR3 residues: CASSGRDRSTYGYTF. In nucleotides, the CDR3 is TGTGCCAGCAGCGGTCGGGACAGGTCGACGTATGGCTACACCTTC.

V and J are TRBV28 and TRBJ1-4; TRBD1 aligns across 10 bases. The trim removed 6 bases at V and 0 bases at J, leaving 4 bases unmatched. CDR1 is MDHEN and CDR2 is SYDVKM in the germline V gene. CDR3 length: 16 amino acids. The CDR3 sequence: CASRAGQGATNEKLFF. The CDR3 DNA is TGTGCCAGCAGAGCCGGACAGGGGGCAACTAATGAAAAACTGTTTTTT.

The chain combines TRBV20-1 with TRBJ1-5, with D maybe TRBD1 (6 bases). The germline V gene encodes CDR1 DFQATT and CDR2 SNEGSKA (reference sequence). This CDR3 region has 13 residues. The chain's CDR3 is CSLTRGTGQPQHF. DNA for the CDR3: TGCAGCCTAACCAGGGGAACGGGCCAGCCCCAGCATTTT.

This clonotype was detected many times. The rearrangement joins TRBV10-3 to TRBJ2-1, with D tentatively TRBD2 (5 bases). The CDR3 runs 19 residues. The germline V gene encodes CDR1 ENHRY and CDR2 SYGVKD. Trimming removed 0 bases from V and 0 bases from J, with 18 bases in between. The CDR3 DNA sequence: TGTGCCATCAGTGAGTCGACGGTGCCGGACTGGAGCTCCTACAATGAGCAGTTCTTC. It translates to CAISESTVPDWSSYNEQFF.

V usage is TRBV4-2 and J usage is TRBJ2-1, with TRBD2 matching over 7 bases. CDR1 and CDR2 from the germline V gene are LGHNA and YNFKEQ. The J segment lost 2 bases and the V segment lost 2 bases, leaving 6 bases of the junction unmatched. This CDR3 has 16 amino acids. Here the CDR3 DNA reads TGTGCCAGCAGCCAAAGTGGGGGGGACCCCTACAATGAGCAGTTCTTC. It codes for CASSQSGGDPYNEQFF.

This clonotype was seen many times. The CDR3 DNA reads as TGTGCCAGCAGCGCGGGACTAGCGGGAGGGCCAGCCTGGTATACGCAGTATTTT. Translated, it gives CASSAGLAGGPAWYTQYF. The rearrangement links TRBV11-2 to TRBJ2-3, with 16 bases that match TRBD2. Per the germline V gene, CDR1 is SGHAT and CDR2 is FQNNGV. V dropped 5 bases and J dropped 7; count of bases not matched to a gene: 12. The CDR3 loop spans 18 amino acids.

This clonotype was seen a handful of times. CDR3 region: CASSSGDLGYEQYF. CDR3 in DNA: TGCGCCAGCAGCTCAGGGGATTTAGGGTACGAGCAGTACTTC. The rearrangement links TRBV5-1 to TRBJ2-7; a weak D match, TRBD1 (6 bases). Trimming pared 3 bases from V and 4 bases from J, leaving 14 bases between. The CDR3 has 14 amino acids. Germline lookup yields CDR1 SGHRS and CDR2 YFSETQ.

This clonotype was observed a few times. V usage is TRBV24-1 and J usage is TRBJ2-7, with a tentative D call TRBD1 (6 bases). This CDR3 is built from 14 residues. Trimming stripped 2 bases from V and 5 bases from J, with 12 bases between. Germline V gene sequence: CDR1 KGHDR, CDR2 SFDVKD. CDR3 protein: CATSDSGRGDEQYF. The DNA for the CDR3 is TGTGCCACCAGTGATTCCGGCAGGGGAGACGAGCAGTACTTC.

This clonotype has more than one count but fewer than ten. The gene calls are TRBV7-9 and TRBJ1-1, with a possible D match to TRBD1 (5 bases). Trimming removed 4 bases from V and 6 bases from J, with 21 bases in between. The length of the CDR3 is 16 residues. Germline loops: CDR1 SEHNR, CDR2 FQNEAQ (reference sequence). The CDR3 sequence is CASSSGGRRRFPEAFF. The DNA of the CDR3 is TGTGCCAGCAGCTCGGGGGGACGCAGAAGGTTCCCTGAAGCTTTCTTT.

This clonotype was observed a handful of times. The chain employs TRBV6-5 and TRBJ1-1, with a possible D match to TRBD1 (5 bases). V was clipped by 0 bases and J by 4 bases, with 12 bases between them. The CDR3 is 15 residues long. The germline CDR1 and CDR2 sequences are MNHEY and SVGAGI. CDR3 nucleotides: TGTGCCAGCAGTTACTCTGGGGGGTCGGCCACTGAAGCTTTCTTT. Translated: CASSYSGGSATEAFF.

The V and J genes are TRBV5-6 and TRBJ2-2; D is possibly TRBD2 (5 bases). Trimming shortened V by 0 bases and J by 5 bases, and 14 bases separated the two germline ends. Germline loops: CDR1 SGHDT, CDR2 YYEEEE. CDR3 size: 16 residues. The CDR3: CASSLGPRESTGELFF. The CDR3, as DNA: TGTGCCAGCAGCTTGGGACCGAGGGAGAGTACCGGGGAGCTGTTTTTT. Looking up the rest from reference TRBV5-6 and TRBJ2-2 gives the full variable domain: DAGVTQSPTHLIKTRGQQVTLRCSPKSGHDTVSWYQQALGQGPQFIFQYYEEEERQRGNFPDRFSGHQFPNYSSELNVNALLLGDSALYLCASSLGPRESTGELFFGEGSRLTVL.

V gene TRBV7-9 combines with J gene TRBJ2-7; D is unresolved. Per the germline V gene, CDR1 is SEHNR and CDR2 is FQNEAQ (reference sequence). The CDR3 contains 15 residues. V was pared by 5 bases and J by 6 bases, with 20 bases between. The CDR3 DNA is TGTGCCAGCAGCAACTCTTTAACCCCTGGGCTCGAGCAGTACTTC. Translating it yields CASSNSLTPGLEQYF.

This clonotype was observed a few times. The J gene is TRBJ2-1, the V gene TRBV29-1; no reliable D call. CDR1 and CDR2 (germline): SQVTM, ANQGSEA. The CDR3 length is 13 residues. V was pared by 6 bases and J by 2 bases, with 11 bases between. The CDR3 DNA is TGCAGCGTGGCGAAAGGGACCTACAATGAGCAGTTCTTC. This codes for CSVAKGTYNEQFF.

This clonotype has ten or more counts. The chain has TRBV9 and TRBJ1-1; 10 bases align to TRBD1. Germline values: CDR1 SGDLS, CDR2 YYNGEE. Trimming at V came to 0 bases and at J to 4 bases, leaving 0 bases not matched to a gene. This CDR3 has 14 residues. DNA of the CDR3: TGTGCCAGCAGCGTAGGGGACAGGGGCACTGAAGCTTTCTTT. This gives the protein CASSVGDRGTEAFF.

This clonotype was observed a handful of times. The CDR3 sequence: CASSNRLGGWDNEQFF. Written as DNA, the CDR3 is TGTGCCAGCAGCAACCGACTAGGGGGATGGGACAATGAGCAGTTCTTC. The chain is built from TRBV7-2 and TRBJ2-1, with D perhaps assigned TRBD1 or TRBD2 (6 bases each). Trimming took off 5 bases at V and 5 bases at J, with 19 bases between the two ends. CDR1 and CDR2 (germline): SGHTA, FQGNSA. The CDR3 totals 16 residues.